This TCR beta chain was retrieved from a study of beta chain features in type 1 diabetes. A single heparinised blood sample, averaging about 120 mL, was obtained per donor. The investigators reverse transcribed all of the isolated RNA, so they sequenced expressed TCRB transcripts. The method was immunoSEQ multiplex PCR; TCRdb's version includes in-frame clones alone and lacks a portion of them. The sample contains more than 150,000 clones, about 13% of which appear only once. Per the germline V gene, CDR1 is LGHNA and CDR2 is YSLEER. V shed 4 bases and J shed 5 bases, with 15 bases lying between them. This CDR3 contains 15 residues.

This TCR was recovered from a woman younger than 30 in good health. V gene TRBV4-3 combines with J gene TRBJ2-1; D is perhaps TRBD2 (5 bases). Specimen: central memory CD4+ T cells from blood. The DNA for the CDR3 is TGCGCCAGCAGCCCCGGGATGAGCAGCCACAATGAGCAGTTCTTC. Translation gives CASSPGMSSHNEQFF.